This T cell receptor (beta chain) was recorded in a study of OX40 agonist ivuxolimab in advanced cancers. Study context: Patients were given ivuxolimab, an antibody that agonizes OX40 (CD134).

Assay: immunoSEQ multiplex PCR; the TCRdb copy retains only in-frame clones and omits some. The sample contains 37,000 or so clones, about four fifths of which appear only once. J lost 6 bases, V lost 1 base, and 4 bases had no gene match. Germline CDR1 MNHNS, CDR2 SASEGT. This CDR3 has 15 residues. This sequence joins TRBV6-1 and TRBJ2-1; 9 bases map to TRBD2. The source was CD4+ or CD8+ T cells sorted from blood, collected in a trial of the OX40 agonist ivuxolimab. This receptor was taken from an adult with an advanced solid tumor such as melanoma, head and neck, liver or kidney cancer. In DNA form, the CDR3 reads TGTGCCAGCAGTGAAGGGCTAGCGGGGACCAATGAGCAGTTCTTC. This encodes CASSEGLAGTNEQFF.